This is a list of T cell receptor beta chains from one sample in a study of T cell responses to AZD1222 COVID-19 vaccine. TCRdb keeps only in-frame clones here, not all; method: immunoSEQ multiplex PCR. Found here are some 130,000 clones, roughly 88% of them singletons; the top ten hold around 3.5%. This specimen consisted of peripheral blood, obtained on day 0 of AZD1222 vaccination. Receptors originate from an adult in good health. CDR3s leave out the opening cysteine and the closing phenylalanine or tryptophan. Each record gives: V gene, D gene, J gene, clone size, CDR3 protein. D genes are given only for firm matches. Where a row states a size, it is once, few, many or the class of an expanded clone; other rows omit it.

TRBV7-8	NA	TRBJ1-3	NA	ASSISPGLRDTIY
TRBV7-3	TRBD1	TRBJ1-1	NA	ASSLRGQGTEAF
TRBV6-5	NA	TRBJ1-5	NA	ASSLAHSGEQPQH
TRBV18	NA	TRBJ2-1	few	ASSPPWGNEGNEQF
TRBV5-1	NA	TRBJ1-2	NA	ASSFYEGTGYT
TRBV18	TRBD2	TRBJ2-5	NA	ASSPIEERGSFEY
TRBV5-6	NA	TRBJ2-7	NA	ASSRWGTTPYEQY
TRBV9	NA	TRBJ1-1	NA	ASSPIGRGAYTEAF
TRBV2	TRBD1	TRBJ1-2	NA	ASVRDREANGYT
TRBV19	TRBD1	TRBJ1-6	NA	ASSRSGQGNSPLH
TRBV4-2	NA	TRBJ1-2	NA	ASSQQGLAGGYT
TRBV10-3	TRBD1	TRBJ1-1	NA	AISEQGENTEAF
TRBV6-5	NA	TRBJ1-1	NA	ASTVVSTTEAF
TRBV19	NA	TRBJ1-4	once	ASSAPWDGTREKLF
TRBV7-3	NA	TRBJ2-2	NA	ASSPLWNTGELF
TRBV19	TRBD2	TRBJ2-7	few	ASSGQRGGSYEQY
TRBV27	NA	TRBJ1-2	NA	ASSLIGGGYGYT
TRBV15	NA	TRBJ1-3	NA	ATSRDWLSSGNTIY
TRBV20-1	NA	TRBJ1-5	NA	SASRDGFNSNQPQH
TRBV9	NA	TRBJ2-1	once	ASSDEGVMVDEQF
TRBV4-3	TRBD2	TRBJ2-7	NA	ASSQVGFGGGSYEQY
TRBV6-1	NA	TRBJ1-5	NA	ASSDPGQGPNQPQH
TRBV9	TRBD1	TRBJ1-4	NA	ASSVSQGEGEKLF
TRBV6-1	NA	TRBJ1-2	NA	ASREAKQGYGYT
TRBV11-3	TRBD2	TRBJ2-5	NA	ASSPTSGGQETQY
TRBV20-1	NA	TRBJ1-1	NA	SASQGGEAF
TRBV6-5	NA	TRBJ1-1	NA	ASARKGEAF
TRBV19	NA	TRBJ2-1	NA	ASSIRDIDNEQF
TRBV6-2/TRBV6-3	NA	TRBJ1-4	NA	ASSYSNAGDGEKLF
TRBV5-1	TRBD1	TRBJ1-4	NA	ASSAGTDNEKLF
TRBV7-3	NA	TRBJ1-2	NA	ASSKGGTSDNYGYT
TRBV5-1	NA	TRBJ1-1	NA	ASSLDNFFEAF
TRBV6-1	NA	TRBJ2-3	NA	ASSEAPGVDTQY
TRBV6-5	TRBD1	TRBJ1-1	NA	ASSLQGATTEAF
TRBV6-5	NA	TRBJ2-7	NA	ASSPGPYEQY
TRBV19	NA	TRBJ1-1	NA	ASYNERETEAF
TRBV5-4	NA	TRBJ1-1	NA	ASSFAGYTEAF